This T cell receptor (beta chain) appears in the sequencing data of a study of T cells after yellow fever vaccination. Whole-study findings and limits: Researchers noted that a small share of clonotypes showed up in both CD4 and CD8 compartments. When the response was secondary, it was weaker but reached its peak faster, day 5 versus 15.

Production of TCR cDNA was by 5'RACE template switching, which also added a universal primer site and UMIs. TCRdb reanalysed the 5' RACE reads using MiXCR and keeps one entry per CDR3 protein. The table records about 360,000 distinct CDR3 sequences, around 6.4% of them present only once. This clonotype was recorded at least ten times. Its antigen is still unknown. This CDR3 is built from 11 residues. V was trimmed by 5 bases and J by 6 bases, leaving 4 bases between them. Germline lookup yields CDR1 SGHAT and CDR2 FQNNGV. The TCR was taken from a man under 40 who received the YFV17D yellow fever vaccine. The specimen was PBMCs, collected 5 days after the yellow fever booster vaccination. The rearrangement links TRBV11-2 to TRBJ2-2; no clear D. This CDR3 is CASSPPGELFF. As DNA, the CDR3 is TGTGCCAGCAGCCCCCCCGGGGAGCTGTTTTTT.